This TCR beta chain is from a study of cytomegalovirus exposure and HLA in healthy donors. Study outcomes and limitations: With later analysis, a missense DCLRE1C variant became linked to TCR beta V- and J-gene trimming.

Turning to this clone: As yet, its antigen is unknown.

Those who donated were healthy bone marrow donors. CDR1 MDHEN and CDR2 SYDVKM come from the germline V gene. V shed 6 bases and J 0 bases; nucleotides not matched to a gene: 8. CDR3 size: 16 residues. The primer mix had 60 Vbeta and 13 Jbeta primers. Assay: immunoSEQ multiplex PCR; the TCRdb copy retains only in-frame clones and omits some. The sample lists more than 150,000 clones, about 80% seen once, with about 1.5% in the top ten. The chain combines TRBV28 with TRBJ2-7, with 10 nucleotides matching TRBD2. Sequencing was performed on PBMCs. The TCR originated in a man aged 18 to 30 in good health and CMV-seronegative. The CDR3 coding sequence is TGTGCCAGCAGCCGTAGCGGGGGGTGGAGCTCCTACGAGCAGTACTTC. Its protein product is CASSRSGGWSSYEQYF.